The 17 T cell receptor beta chains listed next were all sequenced from one sample in a study of T cell changes during pregnancy in multiple sclerosis. Libraries were prepared by immunoSEQ multiplex PCR; TCRdb keeps only in-frame clonotypes and omits some of them. Of about 61,000 clones in the sample, roughly 90% are singletons; the top ten hold 2.5% to 3.5%. The sequencing used peripheral blood, collected in the first trimester of pregnancy. Receptors originate from a female donor in good health, enrolled as a control in a pregnancy study.

This chain links TRBV9 with TRBJ2-3; 11 nucleotides align to TRBD2. The ends lost 3 bases at V and 6 bases at J; junction bases unmatched: 6. Germline V gene data show CDR1 as SGDLS and CDR2 as YYNGEE. The CDR3 runs 15 residues. CDR3 sequence reads: CASSGSGRARDTQYF. The CDR3 DNA reads as TGTGCCAGCAGCGGTAGCGGGAGGGCTAGGGATACGCAGTATTTT.

This sequence joins TRBV2 and TRBJ1-2, with 8 positions matching TRBD1. Germline CDR1 SNHLY, CDR2 FYNNEI. The CDR3 covers 18 residues. V was clipped by 0 bases and J by 3 bases; unmatched bases: 12. CDR3 in amino acids: CASSEALRTGIPYYGYTF. The CDR3 DNA is TGTGCCAGCAGTGAAGCGCTTCGGACAGGGATCCCCTACTATGGCTACACCTTC.

The chain carries TRBV29-1 and TRBJ2-3; 11 bases align to TRBD1. This CDR3 contains 15 residues. Trimming removed 7 bases from V and 12 bases from J; junction bases left unmatched: 18. Germline V gene sequence: CDR1 SQVTM, CDR2 ANQGSEA. In DNA form, the CDR3 reads TGCAGCGCAGAAAAAAAGGGACAGGGGGTTAGTGGCCAGTATTTT. Translating gives CSAEKKGQGVSGQYF.

The CDR3: CASSYLGGQPQHF. In DNA form, the CDR3 reads TGTGCCAGCAGTTACTTGGGGGGGCAGCCCCAGCATTTT. The chain carries TRBV6-6 and TRBJ1-5, with D possibly matching TRBD1 (5 bases). The germline CDR1 and CDR2 sequences are MNHNY and SVGAGI (reference sequence). V shed 1 base and J shed 7 bases, with 8 bases lying between them. This CDR3 comprises 13 residues.

V is TRBV30 and J is TRBJ2-5; 7 bases fit TRBD2. There are 15 residues in the CDR3. Germline CDR1 and CDR2: GTSNPN and SVGIG (reference sequence). V shed 1 base, J shed 5 bases, and the junction held 10 bases outside the gene matches. DNA for the CDR3: TGTGCCTGGAGTGCAAACGGGGGGTTCGGGGAGACCCAGTACTTC. Its protein is CAWSANGGFGETQYF.

V gene TRBV4-2 combines with J gene TRBJ2-3; 11 bases agree with TRBD2. The junction had 15 bases not matched to a gene; V was cut back by 4 bases and J by 0 bases. CDR1 is LGHNA and CDR2 is YNFKEQ in the germline V gene. The CDR3 contains 20 residues. The CDR3 DNA is TGTGCCAGCAGCCCTCTTGGACTAGCGGGTACCATCGCTAGCACAGATACGCAGTATTTT. Its translation is CASSPLGLAGTIASTDTQYF.

The chain joins TRBV7-3 to TRBJ2-1, with TRBD2 as a possible D gene (7 bases). Germline CDR1 SGHTA, CDR2 FQGTGA. The V end was cut by 5 bases, the J end by 9 bases, with 17 bases between. This CDR3 has 14 residues. The CDR3 here is CASSILGGGSEQFF. Here the CDR3 DNA reads TGTGCCAGCAGCATTTTAGGGGGGGGAAGTGAGCAGTTCTTC.

The chain joins TRBV10-3 to TRBJ2-1; 14 nucleotides match TRBD2. The germline V gene has CDR1 ENHRY and CDR2 SYGVKD. V trimming: 0 bases; J trimming: 5 bases; junction bases outside the gene matches: 9. There are 19 residues in the CDR3. The CDR3 nucleotides are TGTGCCATCAGTGAGTCTGGGACTAGCGGGAGCCCCAGGGACAATGAGCAGTTCTTC. As protein: CAISESGTSGSPRDNEQFF.

This chain links TRBV11-3 with TRBJ2-5, with D hard to call. The V end was cut by 1 base, the J end by 2 bases, with 20 bases between. The CDR3 extends over 18 amino acids. CDR1 and CDR2 from the germline V gene are SGHNT and YENEEA. The CDR3 DNA reads TGTGCCAGCAGCTTAGGGGTTGGGTCGCTATACGGGCAAGAGACCCAGTACTTC. Amino acids: CASSLGVGSLYGQETQYF.

V usage is TRBV6-1 and J usage is TRBJ2-1; perhaps TRBD2 as D (5 bases). CDR3 length: 15 residues. Germline assignment: CDR1 MNHNS and CDR2 SASEGT. The V end lost 2 bases, the J end lost 0 bases, and 8 bases lay between the germline ends. CDR3 coding DNA: TGTGCCAGCAGTGAATGGGAGAGCTCCTACAATGAGCAGTTCTTC. Amino acids: CASSEWESSYNEQFF.

The chain employs TRBV6-1 and TRBJ1-3; a weak D match, TRBD1 (6 bases). The V gene lost 6 bases and the J gene lost 4 bases, with 13 bases spanning the gap. CDR3 length: 14 amino acids. Per the germline V gene, CDR1 is MNHNS and CDR2 is SASEGT. CDR3 amino acids: CASRDGTSGNTIYF. The CDR3 DNA sequence: TGTGCCAGCAGGGACGGGACATCCGGAAACACCATATATTTT.

This clone was observed once. V and J are TRBV6-1 and TRBJ1-2; D remains ambiguous. This CDR3 is 13 amino acids long. Trimming removed 2 bases from V and 4 bases from J, with 8 bases in between. Germline V gene lookup returns CDR1 MNHNS and CDR2 SASEGT. The CDR3 DNA reads TGTGCCAGCAGTGAAAGGGCGGGCTATGGCTACACCTTC. This codes for CASSERAGYGYTF.

This chain connects TRBV30 to TRBJ1-2, with 8 bases fitting TRBD1. The junction had 13 bases not matched to a gene; V was cut back by 3 bases and J by 4 bases. In germline, CDR1 is GTSNPN, CDR2 SVGIG (reference sequence). The CDR3 is 16 amino acids. CDR3 DNA sequence: TGTGCCTGGAGCCGATACTCCAGGGGGCGCTTCTATGGCTACACCTTC. Protein product: CAWSRYSRGRFYGYTF.

The chain carries TRBV5-6 and TRBJ2-3; TRBD2 might be the D (6 bases). CDR1 is SGHDT, CDR2 YYEEEE, per germline. CDR3 length: 14 amino acids. V lost 4 bases and J lost 6, with 15 bases in between. DNA for the CDR3: TGTGCCAGCAGCGTAGTGGGCCGGGGGGATACGCAGTATTTT. Translated: CASSVVGRGDTQYF.

The gene calls are TRBV28 and TRBJ2-7; perhaps TRBD2 as D (6 bases). This CDR3 has 14 residues. V lost 6 bases and J 6 bases, leaving 18 bases between the germline ends. CDR1 is MDHEN and CDR2 is SYDVKM in the germline V gene. CDR3 sequence: CASSRPGQGGEQYF. The CDR3 nucleotides read TGTGCCAGCAGCCGCCCGGGCCAGGGAGGCGAGCAGTACTTC.

The chain has TRBV2 and TRBJ1-1, with TRBD1 identical over 7 bases. The CDR3 is made up of 14 amino acids. CDR1 and CDR2 (germline): SNHLY, FYNNEI. After removal of 8 bases from V and 3 bases from J, the junction contained 9 bases not matched to a gene. CDR3 DNA: TGTGCCAGCTGCTACTTAACAGGGGACACTGAAGCTTTCTTT. Its translation is CASCYLTGDTEAFF.

In this sample, this clone turned up once. The DNA for the CDR3 is TGTGCCAGCAGCCCCCTAGGGGGAGGGGTTGAAGGGAACAATGAGCAGTTCTTC. This encodes CASSPLGGGVEGNNEQFF. The chain combines TRBV4-2 with TRBJ2-1; D is possibly TRBD2 (7 bases). Trimming took off 4 bases at V and 5 bases at J, with 24 bases between the two ends. The germline CDR1 and CDR2 sequences are LGHNA and YNFKEQ. The CDR3 has 18 amino acids.